Included here is one T cell receptor beta chain sequence, with context. This entry comes from a study of shared T cell receptors in the human thymus. The V gene's germline CDR1 is SGHTA and CDR2 FQGNSA. Trimming pared 1 base from V and 1 base from J, leaving 7 bases between. The CDR3 length is 14 residues. Assay: immunoSEQ multiplex PCR; the TCRdb copy retains only in-frame clones and omits some. Of about 380,000 clones in the sample, about 95% were seen once. Sequenced input: thymocytes. The origin of this receptor is a human donor. The rearrangement links TRBV7-2 to TRBJ2-5; a possible D gene is TRBD2 (6 bases). As DNA, the CDR3 is TGTGCCAGCAGCTTAGGGGACTCCCAAGAGACCCAGTACTTC. Translating gives CASSLGDSQETQYF.